Shown below are 28 T cell receptor beta chains from a single sample sequenced in a study of blood T cell repertoires in COVID-19. The repertoire was sequenced with immunoSEQ multiplex PCR; TCRdb's copy has only in-frame clones and lacks some. The data show 90,000 to 120,000 clones, approximately 90% seen once. Sequenced input: peripheral blood. All receptors derive from a man between 60 and 75 years old with acute or convalescent COVID-19.

The rearrangement uses TRBV6-1 and TRBJ2-7; TRBD1 aligns across 9 bases. The CDR3 length is 15 residues. J gave up 2 bases and V 1 base, and 3 bases lay outside the gene matches. Germline V lookup: CDR1 MNHNS, CDR2 SASEGT. The CDR3 DNA reads as TGTGCCAGCAGTGAAGAATGGACAGGGGCCTACGAGCAGTACTTC. Its protein product is CASSEEWTGAYEQYF.

This chain joins TRBV11-2 and TRBJ2-5; 7 positions agree with TRBD2. J lost 0 bases, V lost 4 bases, and 11 bases had no gene match. The germline CDR1 and CDR2 sequences are SGHAT and FQNNGV. The CDR3 contains 17 residues. The CDR3 DNA is TGTGCCAGCAGCTCGCAGGGACTACGCCTGTACCAAGAGACCCAGTACTTC. This codes for CASSSQGLRLYQETQYF.

In its sample, this clone was seen once. Sequence at one end of the junction differs from germline and may be a read error. The CDR3 DNA is TGTGCCAGCTCACCTAGGGGTGCTAATGACAAACTGTTTTTT. Protein product: CASSPRGANDKLFF. The genes are TRBV18 and TRBJ1-4; D is perhaps TRBD1 (5 bases). The CDR3 consists of 14 residues. Germline values: CDR1 KGHSH, CDR2 LQKENI.

V gene TRBV23-1 combines with J gene TRBJ1-4, with 10 bases that match TRBD1. TRBV23-1 is sorted into the ORF group, with uncertain function. This CDR3 region has 14 residues. V gave up 6 bases and J gave up 6 bases; unmatched junction bases: 4. DNA for the CDR3: TGCGCCAGCAGGACAGGGGGCGAGGATGAAAAACTGTTTTTT. Translation gives CASRTGGEDEKLFF.

The CDR3 reads CAINREGSGGYTF. The CDR3 region has the DNA TGTGCCATCAACAGAGAGGGATCGGGTGGCTACACCTTC. This rearrangement joins TRBV10-3 to TRBJ1-2; D gene ambiguous. Germline V gives CDR1 ENHRY, CDR2 SYGVKD. This CDR3 has 13 residues. The V and J ends lost 7 bases and 7 bases respectively, with 16 bases between them.

This chain joins TRBV19 and TRBJ1-5, with TRBD1 identical over 7 bases. The CDR3 has 14 amino acids. The germline CDR1 and CDR2 sequences are LNHDA and SQIVND (reference sequence). The trim removed 6 bases at V and 2 bases at J, leaving 4 bases unmatched. This CDR3 is CASRHRGGNQPQHF. For the CDR3, the DNA is TGTGCCAGTAGGCACAGGGGCGGCAATCAGCCCCAGCATTTT.

J is TRBJ1-4 and V is TRBV5-8; D remains ambiguous. Germline V gene lookup returns CDR1 SGHTS and CDR2 YDEGEE. V lost 0 bases and J 3 bases, leaving 9 bases between the germline ends. This CDR3 region has 15 residues. CDR3: CASSLGGMANEKLFF. CDR3 nucleotide sequence: TGTGCCAGCAGCTTGGGCGGGATGGCTAATGAAAAACTGTTTTTT.

The chain employs TRBV5-1 and TRBJ1-2; D may be TRBD1 (5 bases). With 4 bases removed from V and 4 bases from J, the gap between germline ends came to 11 bases. Germline values: CDR1 SGHRS, CDR2 YFSETQ. This CDR3 has 13 amino acids. CDR3 region: CASSKGHPYGYTF. For the CDR3, the DNA is TGCGCCAGCAGCAAAGGACACCCCTATGGCTACACCTTC.

The rearrangement uses TRBV4-1 and TRBJ2-1; 10 bases align to TRBD2. Germline V gives CDR1 MGHRA, CDR2 YSYEKL. The CDR3 has 20 residues. V trimming: 0 bases; J trimming: 4 bases; junction bases outside the gene matches: 15. This CDR3 reads CASSQDRFSQAGGIYNEQFF. For the CDR3, the DNA is TGCGCCAGCAGCCAAGATCGGTTTAGTCAAGCGGGAGGGATTTACAATGAGCAGTTCTTC.

The chain has TRBV18 and TRBJ2-3, with D tentatively TRBD2 (6 bases). Germline V gene sequence: CDR1 KGHSH, CDR2 LQKENI. Trimming stripped 1 base from V and 3 bases from J, with 17 bases between. This CDR3 is 17 amino acids long. The CDR3 DNA is TGTGCCAGCTCACCACTTGGAGGGATCCTAGGGACAGATACGCAGTATTTT. Translated, it gives CASSPLGGILGTDTQYF. The full variable domain, rest sourced from reference TRBV18 and TRBJ2-3, is NAGVMQNPRHLVRRRGQEARLRCSPMKGHSHVYWYRQLPEEGLKFMVYLQKENIIDESGMPKERFSAEFPKEGPSILRIQQVVRGDSAAYFCASSPLGGILGTDTQYFGPGTRLTVL.

This clone was seen a single time. The CDR3 DNA reads as TGTGCCAGCAGCCCGTTGGGGGGGATTTGGGCTTTCTTT. Its translation: CASSPLGGIWAFF. The chain employs TRBV7-8 and TRBJ1-1, with D perhaps matching TRBD1 (5 bases). The CDR3 runs to 13 residues. V was clipped by 5 bases and J by 11 bases, with 18 bases between them. Germline CDR1 is SGHVS and CDR2 is FQNEAQ.

In this sample, this clone turned up once. The rearrangement joins TRBV2 to TRBJ2-6; unclear D gene. Germline values: CDR1 SNHLY, CDR2 FYNNEI. The CDR3 is made up of 16 amino acids. V lost 2 bases and J lost 0, with 8 bases in between. This CDR3 reads CASSERPLSGANVLTF. Here the CDR3 DNA reads TGTGCCAGCAGTGAACGTCCCCTCTCTGGGGCCAACGTCCTGACTTTC. The whole variable domain, filled in from reference TRBV2 and TRBJ2-6, reads EPEVTQTPSHQVTQMGQEVILRCVPISNHLYFYWYRQILGQKVEFLVSFYNNEISEKSEIFDDQFSVERPDGSNFTLKIRSTKLEDSAMYFCASSERPLSGANVLTFGAGSRLTVL.

This clone has just a few counts. V gene TRBV30 combines with J gene TRBJ1-1; maybe TRBD1 (5 bases). Germline assignment: CDR1 GTSNPN and CDR2 SVGIG (reference sequence). V lost 3 bases, J lost 4 bases, and 12 bases lay in between. The CDR3 runs to 13 residues. As DNA, the CDR3 is TGTGCCTGGAGGTCGGGGGGTATCACTGAAGCTTTCTTT. It specifies CAWRSGGITEAFF.

The chain has TRBV5-4 and TRBJ1-6; a weak D match, TRBD1 (6 bases). The germline V and J ends were trimmed by 0 bases and 6 bases, with 10 bases remaining between them. From germline, CDR1 is SGHNT and CDR2 YYREEE (reference sequence). CDR3 length: 15 residues. Here the CDR3 reads CASSLARGGNSPLHF. For the CDR3, the DNA is TGTGCCAGCAGCTTGGCCAGGGGTGGTAATTCACCCCTCCACTTT. Together with reference TRBV5-4 and TRBJ1-6, the CDR3 gives the full variable domain: ETGVTQSPTHLIKTRGQQVTLRCSSQSGHNTVSWYQQALGQGPQFIFQYYREEENGRGNFPPRFSGLQFPNYSSELNVNALELDDSALYLCASSLARGGNSPLHFGNGTRLTVT.

The V gene is TRBV18, the J gene TRBJ2-6; D is ambiguous. The V and J ends lost 0 bases and 0 bases respectively, with 3 bases between them. Per germline, CDR1 KGHSH and CDR2 LQKENI. The CDR3 consists of 15 residues. CDR3 amino acids: CASSPPYSGANVLTF. The DNA of the CDR3 is TGTGCCAGCTCACCACCATACTCTGGGGCCAACGTCCTGACTTTC.

The chain is built from TRBV5-4 and TRBJ2-3; no firm D call. V was clipped by 5 bases and J by 0 bases, with 16 bases between them. Germline V lookup: CDR1 SGHNT, CDR2 YYREEE (reference sequence). The CDR3 runs 16 residues. CDR3 sequence (DNA): TGTGCCAGCAGTACCCCTAGAGGAGAAAGCACAGATACGCAGTATTTT. It yields the protein CASSTPRGESTDTQYF.

The chain is built from TRBV7-2 and TRBJ2-7; TRBD1 matches 8 bases. This CDR3 comprises 15 residues. The germline V gene encodes CDR1 SGHTA and CDR2 FQGNSA. V dropped 5 bases and J dropped 3; count of bases not matched to a gene: 9. CDR3: CASSPAGTGNYEQYF. CDR3 nucleotide sequence: TGTGCCAGCAGCCCGGCGGGGACAGGAAACTACGAGCAGTACTTC.

The genes are TRBV10-1 and TRBJ2-1, with D unresolved. Germline V CDR1 and CDR2: WNHNN, SYGVQD (reference sequence). The CDR3 is made up of 17 amino acids. V was pared by 2 bases and J by 1 base, with 15 bases between. The CDR3 nucleotides are TGCGCCAGCAGTGAGACGACCCGGCGGCGGTCCTACAATGAGCAGTTCTTC. Translating gives CASSETTRRRSYNEQFF.

The chain links TRBV3-1 (or the pseudogene TRBV3-2) to TRBJ1-4; 8 bases are a match to TRBD1. V gave up 4 bases and J gave up 15 bases; unmatched junction bases: 13. Per germline, CDR1 LGHDT and CDR2 YNNKEL (reference sequence). The CDR3 consists of 14 residues. The CDR3 sequence is CASSRVSGGGTVFF. The CDR3, as DNA: TGTGCCAGCAGCCGAGTCTCAGGGGGCGGGACGGTGTTTTTT.

The J gene is TRBJ2-1, the V gene TRBV19, with 8 bases fitting TRBD1. After removal of 7 bases from V and 13 bases from J, the junction contained 9 bases not matched to a gene. CDR3 length: 12 residues. CDR1 is LNHDA, CDR2 SQIVND, per germline (reference sequence). The CDR3: CASTPRTGIQFF. CDR3 in DNA: TGTGCCAGTACACCCCGGACAGGGATACAGTTCTTC.

In its sample, this clone was seen once. The chain links TRBV6-5 to TRBJ1-5; D unclear. Per germline, CDR1 MNHEY and CDR2 SVGAGI. CDR3 size: 12 residues. Trimming took off 7 bases at V and 6 bases at J, with 10 bases between the two ends. This chain's CDR3 is CASTDRVQPQHF. The CDR3 DNA reads TGTGCCAGCACGGATCGGGTTCAGCCCCAGCATTTT.

The chain employs TRBV5-1 and TRBJ1-1; D remains ambiguous. The ends were cut back, 4 bases at V and 5 bases at J, with 12 bases in the middle. The CDR3 totals 13 residues. Germline V gene sequence: CDR1 SGHRS, CDR2 YFSETQ. The DNA for the CDR3 is TGCGCCAGCAGCCCGAGGGAGTCTACTGAAGCTTTCTTT. Its protein is CASSPRESTEAFF.

For the CDR3, the DNA is TGTGCCAGCAGTTACTCCCTGGGAAGCCGAGACTACACAGATACGCAGTATTTT. It codes for CASSYSLGSRDYTDTQYF. The genes are TRBV6-2 or TRBV6-3 and TRBJ2-3, with D possibly being TRBD2 (5 bases). V was pared by 0 bases and J by 2 bases, with 18 bases between. The CDR3 covers 18 residues. Per germline, CDR1 MNHEY and CDR2 SVGEGT.

The V gene is TRBV21-1, the J gene TRBJ1-3; the table's D call of TRBD1 was not tested on the DNA. TRBV21-1 is noted as a pseudogene. The CDR3 loop spans 16 amino acids. CDR3 sequence reads: CASSKAQPRNRNTIYF. DNA of the CDR3: TGTGCCAGCAGCAAGGCCCAACCCCGCAATCGAAACACCATATATTTT.

The rearrangement joins TRBV7-9 to TRBJ1-1; 9 bases match TRBD1. Germline values: CDR1 SEHNR, CDR2 FQNEAQ (reference sequence). J gave up 3 bases and V 1 base, and 3 bases lay outside the gene matches. The CDR3 extends over 15 amino acids. The CDR3 region is CASSLEWTGDTEAFF. The CDR3 nucleotides are TGTGCCAGCAGCTTAGAATGGACAGGGGACACTGAAGCTTTCTTT.

V gene TRBV3-1 (or the pseudogene TRBV3-2) combines with J gene TRBJ2-7; tentatively, D is TRBD1 (5 bases). Trimming cost V 1 base and J 4 bases, with 14 bases left between them. The CDR3 is made up of 15 amino acids. Germline V gene data show CDR1 as LGHDT and CDR2 as YNNKEL (reference sequence). The CDR3 protein is CASSQAFQGSYEQYF. The DNA of the CDR3 is TGTGCCAGCAGCCAAGCTTTCCAGGGTTCTTACGAGCAGTACTTC.

The J gene is TRBJ1-3, the V gene TRBV5-4; 8 nucleotides agree with TRBD1. Germline V gives CDR1 SGHNT, CDR2 YYREEE (reference sequence). Germline trimming cut 2 bases from V and 0 bases from J; bases unmatched to any gene: 4. The CDR3 is 16 amino acids. This chain's CDR3 is CASSLNRGSSGNTIYF. The DNA of the CDR3 is TGTGCCAGCAGCTTAAACAGGGGGAGCTCTGGAAACACCATATATTTT. The full variable domain, its missing parts supplied by reference TRBV5-4 and TRBJ1-3, is ETGVTQSPTHLIKTRGQQVTLRCSSQSGHNTVSWYQQALGQGPQFIFQYYREEENGRGNFPPRFSGLQFPNYSSELNVNALELDDSALYLCASSLNRGSSGNTIYFGEGSWLTVV.

The genes are TRBV3-1 (or the pseudogene TRBV3-2) and TRBJ2-6; D is unresolved. Trimming removed 1 base from V and 2 bases from J, with 6 bases in between. The CDR3 loop spans 15 amino acids. CDR1 LGHDT and CDR2 YNNKEL come from the germline V gene (reference sequence). CDR3 residues: CASSQGVPGANVLTF. CDR3 bases: TGTGCCAGCAGCCAAGGAGTCCCTGGGGCCAACGTCCTGACTTTC.